These 14 T cell receptor beta chains share one sample of origin, sequenced in a study of blood T cell repertoires in COVID-19. Here immunoSEQ multiplex PCR was the method, and the copy in TCRdb shows in-frame clones only, minus some. The table lists around 53,000 clones, approximately 90% of them singletons. The specimen was peripheral blood. These receptors were collected from a middle-aged man with acute or convalescent COVID-19.

This clone was counted only a few times. The V gene is TRBV5-4, the J gene TRBJ2-2; no reliable D call. The V gene's germline CDR1 is SGHNT and CDR2 YYREEE (reference sequence). The CDR3 has 13 amino acids. V was pared by 0 bases and J by 5 bases, with 5 bases between. The CDR3 DNA is TGTGCCAGCAGCTTGGAGCGTACCGGGGAGCTGTTTTTT. Translated, it gives CASSLERTGELFF.

The chain joins TRBV20-1 to TRBJ2-1; tentative D call: TRBD1 (6 bases). V lost 1 base, J lost 10 bases, and 8 bases lay in between. There are 11 residues in the CDR3. Per the germline V gene, CDR1 is DFQATT and CDR2 is SNEGSKA (reference sequence). The DNA for the CDR3 is TGCAGTGCTAGAGTAGGACAGGAGCAGTTCTTC. Translated, it gives CSARVGQEQFF.

The chain couples TRBV18 to TRBJ2-3, with D uncertain. Trimming removed 2 bases at V and 1 base at J, with 7 bases between. The CDR3 runs to 14 residues. CDR1 is KGHSH, CDR2 LQKENI, per germline. The CDR3 sequence: CASSPSRGTDTQYF. The CDR3 DNA is TGTGCCAGCTCACCATCTCGCGGCACAGATACGCAGTATTTT. Full variable domain (outside the CDR3, taken from reference TRBV18 and TRBJ2-3): NAGVMQNPRHLVRRRGQEARLRCSPMKGHSHVYWYRQLPEEGLKFMVYLQKENIIDESGMPKERFSAEFPKEGPSILRIQQVVRGDSAAYFCASSPSRGTDTQYFGPGTRLTVL.

CDR3 protein: CASGWGTGEAFF. The CDR3 nucleotides read TGTGCCAGCGGGTGGGGGACAGGTGAAGCTTTCTTT. The J gene is TRBJ1-1, the V gene TRBV6-6; 8 bases map to TRBD1. CDR1 MNHNY and CDR2 SVGAGI come from the germline V gene (reference sequence). Trimming cost V 8 bases and J 7 bases; bases outside gene matches: 6. The length of the CDR3 is 12 residues.

The gene calls are TRBV6-4 and TRBJ2-2, with 8 bases aligning to TRBD2. The CDR3 totals 16 residues. CDR1 and CDR2 from the germline V gene are MRHNA and SNTAGT. V dropped 3 bases and J dropped 4; count of bases not matched to a gene: 7. The CDR3 coding sequence is TGTGCCAGCAGTGAACGAGCGGGAGAGGGCACCGGGGAGCTGTTTTTT. Its translation: CASSERAGEGTGELFF.

The chain is built from TRBV28 and TRBJ2-2; D gene uncertain. CDR1 MDHEN and CDR2 SYDVKM come from the germline V gene. The CDR3 is made up of 13 amino acids. The V and J ends lost 9 bases and 1 base respectively, with 9 bases between them. DNA of the CDR3: TGTGCCAGTTGGGCAGGGAACACCGGGGAGCTGTTTTTT. Translating gives CASWAGNTGELFF.

The rearrangement joins TRBV28 to TRBJ1-4; D unclear. Trimming shortened V by 6 bases and J by 0 bases, and 14 bases separated the two germline ends. The CDR3 extends over 16 amino acids. CDR1 is MDHEN, CDR2 SYDVKM, per germline. The CDR3 protein is CASSLSGVATNEKLFF. The CDR3 nucleotides read TGTGCCAGCAGCCTATCCGGGGTTGCAACTAATGAAAAACTGTTTTTT.

The chain combines TRBV2 with TRBJ1-5; 7 nucleotides match TRBD1. Germline V gene data show CDR1 as SNHLY and CDR2 as FYNNEI. The CDR3 is made up of 14 amino acids. V dropped 4 bases and J dropped 5; count of bases not matched to a gene: 5. CDR3 sequence: CASSGNRGYQPQHF. CDR3 coding DNA: TGTGCCAGCAGTGGCAACAGGGGATATCAGCCCCAGCATTTT.

The chain is built from TRBV11-3 and TRBJ2-3; D not resolved. Germline CDR1 and CDR2: SGHNT and YENEEA. V was shortened by 5 bases and J by 6 bases, with 18 bases between the two germline ends. The CDR3 is 15 residues long. CDR3 sequence reads: CASSPYDPKRDTQYF. CDR3 bases: TGTGCCAGCAGCCCATATGACCCCAAGAGGGATACGCAGTATTTT. The entire variable domain, with the rest obtained from reference TRBV11-3 and TRBJ2-3, is as follows: EAGVVQSPRYKIIEKKQPVAFWCNPISGHNTLYWYLQNLGQGPELLIRYENEEAVDDSQLPKDRFSAERLKGVDSTLKIQPAELGDSAVYLCASSPYDPKRDTQYFGPGTRLTVL.

The chain is built from TRBV19 and TRBJ1-2; 9 bases are a match to TRBD1. The germline gives CDR1 LNHDA, CDR2 SQIVND (reference sequence). The CDR3 sequence is 18 residues long. The V gene end was trimmed by 4 bases and the J gene end by 0 bases; junction bases not matched to a gene: 12. DNA of the CDR3: TGTGCCAGTAGTAGCCTACAGGGGGCCCTGATTGCTAACTATGGCTACACCTTC. Protein product: CASSSLQGALIANYGYTF.

The chain has TRBV10-3 and TRBJ2-1; 16 bases are shared with TRBD2. The CDR3 spans 16 residues. The trim removed 7 bases at V and 8 bases at J, leaving 8 bases unmatched. Looked up from germline, CDR1 is ENHRY and CDR2 is SYGVKD. CDR3 sequence: CAITSGGTSGRDEQFF. The CDR3 nucleotides read TGTGCCATCACGAGCGGTGGGACTAGCGGGAGGGATGAGCAGTTCTTC.

The V and J genes are TRBV6-4 and TRBJ1-1; D ambiguous. The CDR3 is made up of 14 amino acids. Germline lookup yields CDR1 MRHNA and CDR2 SNTAGT. Trimming took 0 bases from V and 4 from J, leaving 9 bases between them. CDR3 in amino acids: CASSDSSRGTEAFF. CDR3 in DNA: TGTGCCAGCAGTGACTCGTCTCGGGGCACTGAAGCTTTCTTT.

About this clone itself: The CDR3 carries no conserved terminal phenylalanine or tryptophan, so it likely arises from a read error. The limits of the CDR3 on the DNA are not certain, so only TCRdb's listed CDR3 is given. The chain uses TRBV15 and TRBJ2-7; the table's TRBD1 call for D was not verified on the DNA. Per the germline V gene, CDR1 is LNHNV and CDR2 is YYDKDF (reference sequence). The length of the CDR3 is 13 amino acids, counting both ends. The CDR3 region is CATSRGAGGAPFL.

The V call is TRBV30, the J call TRBJ1-5; 12 bases match TRBD1. This CDR3 is built from 17 residues. V was clipped by 3 bases and J by 2 bases; unmatched bases: 8. Germline V gene data show CDR1 as GTSNPN and CDR2 as SVGIG (reference sequence). The CDR3 reads CAWSGTGGAVGNQPQHF. DNA for the CDR3: TGTGCCTGGAGCGGGACAGGGGGCGCGGTTGGCAATCAGCCCCAGCATTTT.